The source of this T cell receptor (beta chain) is a study of CXCR3-negative and CXCR3-positive naive CD8 T cells. TRB cDNA libraries were made by UMI-labeled 5' RACE. TCRdb re-called the 5' RACE reads and shows each CDR3 protein once, DNA omitted. Its clone listing holds some 100,000 distinct CDR3 sequences. With respect to this clonotype: What it binds is not known.

Germline CDR1 SGHDN, CDR2 FVKESK. The CDR3 sequence is 16 residues long. Whole-study findings and limits: Compared with CXCR3-negative naive cells, CXCR3-positive naive cells showed more hydrophobic TRB CDR3s. Memory CD8+ cells showed much lower diversity, while both naive subsets displayed comparably high diversity.

The J gene is TRBJ2-7, the V gene TRBV14. The sequenced material came from naive CXCR3+ CD8+ T cells from blood. Subset described: CD45RO-CCR7+CD27+CD95- naive CD8+ T cells expressing CXCR3 (TNR3+). The sequence was collected from a human donor in good health. Some clones in this sample may be carry-over from other donors' samples. CDR3 loop: CASRPEQPGSSYEQYF. The full variable domain, with the rest looked up from reference TRBV14 and TRBJ2-7, is EAGVTQFPSHSVIEKGQTVTLRCDPISGHDNLYWYRRVMGKEIKFLLHFVKESKQDESGMPNNRFLAERTGGTYSTLKVQPAELEDSGVYFCASRPEQPGSSYEQYFGPGTRLTVT.